This T cell receptor (beta chain) came from a study of blood T cell repertoires in COVID-19. In the source study's methods: It was from reference gene primer amplification that nucleated cell counts were estimated. TCRdb's table, derived via immunoSEQ multiplex PCR, lists solely in-frame clones and lacks some. V, J and clone size are taken as reported in that table, and D and trimming were inferred from the DNA itself. The table includes fewer than 350,000 clones, approximately 88% detected once. The germline V gene has CDR1 KGHDR and CDR2 SFDVKD. The CDR3 consists of 14 residues. Trimming removed 1 base at V and 3 bases at J, with 8 bases between. Those who participated ranged in age from roughly 18 to 89 years and resided in 20 to 30 US areas. The study assigned cohorts using participant-reported clinical history. Recovered participants had two consecutive negative NP/OP PCR tests, healthcare professional clearance, or symptom resolution.

This receptor was identified in a woman in her 30s who had recovered from COVID-19. Sequencing used PBMCs or T cells enriched from blood (not recorded which). The chain joins TRBV24-1 to TRBJ1-1; D unresolved. CDR3 DNA sequence: TGTGCCACCAGTGATTTATACGCGGACACTGAAGCTTTCTTT. This translates into CATSDLYADTEAFF.